The next 30 T cell receptor beta chains were all read from a single sample in a study of beta chain features in type 1 diabetes. Study-wide results and limits: Shorter TCRB CDR3s, moderately but significantly so, were found in Type 1 diabetes patients in all four CD4+ subsets.

Antigen specificity for these receptors is unknown. Investigators reverse transcribed all isolated RNA, so they sequenced expressed TCRB transcripts. Sequencing was performed with immunoSEQ multiplex PCR; in TCRdb, only in-frame clones are kept and a portion is missing. The table lists approximately 170,000 clones, 7% to 9% of them singletons. Sequenced input: central memory CD4+ T cells from blood. Receptors originate from a young man with type 1 diabetes.

This clone was detected a few times. The V gene is TRBV2, the J gene TRBJ2-1, with 7 nucleotides matching TRBD2. From germline, CDR1 is SNHLY and CDR2 FYNNEI. The CDR3 length is 15 residues. Unmatched junction bases numbered 9, after V lost 4 bases and J lost 6 bases. The CDR3 DNA reads TGTGCCAGCAGTGGACGGAGACTAGCTGGCAATGAGCAGTTCTTC. This codes for CASSGRRLAGNEQFF.

This clone was seen a few times. The CDR3: CASSLTPGLAGKGEQYF. For the CDR3, the DNA is TGTGCCAGCAGCCTAACACCGGGACTAGCGGGGAAGGGCGAGCAGTACTTC. The chain carries TRBV9 and TRBJ2-7; TRBD2 aligns across 13 bases. Trimming at V came to 4 bases and at J to 6 bases, leaving 13 bases not matched to a gene. Germline V lookup: CDR1 SGDLS, CDR2 YYNGEE. The CDR3 sequence is 17 residues long. Full variable domain (outside the CDR3, taken from reference TRBV9 and TRBJ2-7): DSGVTQTPKHLITATGQRVTLRCSPRSGDLSVYWYQQSLDQGLQFLIQYYNGEERAKGNILERFSAQQFPDLHSELNLSSLELGDSALYFCASSLTPGLAGKGEQYFGPGTRLTVT.

The genes are TRBV28 and TRBJ1-2; 7 bases are shared with TRBD1. Per the germline V gene, CDR1 is MDHEN and CDR2 is SYDVKM. CDR3 length: 15 residues. V dropped 3 bases and J dropped 2; count of bases not matched to a gene: 6. CDR3 bases: TGTGCCAGCAGTTTGTTAGGGGGCAAGAACTATGGCTACACCTTC. Translation gives CASSLLGGKNYGYTF.

This clone was observed a few times. The chain couples TRBV6-6 to TRBJ2-2, with D unresolved. CDR1 and CDR2 from the germline V gene are MNHNY and SVGAGI (reference sequence). Trimming cost V 7 bases and J 4 bases, with 10 bases left between them. This CDR3 comprises 13 residues. The CDR3 DNA sequence: TGTGCCAGCAAACTCGGTAGCACCGGGGAGCTGTTTTTT. Encoded protein: CASKLGSTGELFF.

The table lists this clone with a few counts. This chain links TRBV7-2 with TRBJ2-3; TRBD2 matches 7 bases. Trimming removed 6 bases from V and 4 bases from J; junction bases left unmatched: 7. This CDR3 has 14 residues. Germline values: CDR1 SGHTA, CDR2 FQGNSA. The CDR3 loop reads CASSPQRGADTQYF. The CDR3 DNA reads as TGTGCCAGCAGTCCTCAACGGGGGGCAGATACGCAGTATTTT.

The sample holds a few counts of this clone. The chain is built from TRBV27 and TRBJ1-5; 7 nucleotides align to TRBD1. The germline CDR1 and CDR2 sequences are MNHEY and SMNVEV (reference sequence). The trim removed 3 bases at V and 6 bases at J, leaving 14 bases unmatched. The CDR3 has 17 amino acids. CDR3 amino acids: CASSFQGGPSQGQPQHF. The CDR3 region has the DNA TGTGCCAGCAGTTTCCAGGGGGGACCCTCACAGGGTCAGCCCCAGCATTTT.

This clone was seen a handful of times. The V call is TRBV29-1, the J call TRBJ1-2, with D uncertain. Trimming stripped 2 bases from V and 5 bases from J, with 9 bases between. Germline V gene lookup returns CDR1 SQVTM and CDR2 ANQGSEA. CDR3 length: 12 residues. Here the CDR3 DNA reads TGCAGCGTTGAAATGCCAGGTTATGGCTACACCTTC. Translating it yields CSVEMPGYGYTF.

V and J are TRBV11-2 and TRBJ2-3, with D possibly being TRBD1 (5 bases). The CDR3 covers 15 residues. CDR1 is SGHAT, CDR2 FQNNGV, per germline. V lost 5 bases, J lost 0 bases, and 12 bases lay in between. DNA for the CDR3: TGTGCCAGCAGCGCCGACAGCTATAGCACAGATACGCAGTATTTT. This translates into CASSADSYSTDTQYF. The whole variable domain, remainder taken from reference TRBV11-2 and TRBJ2-3, is EAGVAQSPRYKIIEKRQSVAFWCNPISGHATLYWYQQILGQGPKLLIQFQNNGVVDDSQLPKDRFSAERLKGVDSTLKIQPAKLEDSAVYLCASSADSYSTDTQYFGPGTRLTVL.

This clone was counted once. The chain is built from TRBV7-8 and TRBJ1-5, with 7 bases identical to TRBD1. In germline, CDR1 is SGHVS, CDR2 FQNEAQ. The V segment lost 2 bases and the J segment 2 bases; nucleotides outside the gene matches: 3. The CDR3 is 15 amino acids. The CDR3 region has the DNA TGTGCCAGCAGCTTAAACAGGGGCGGCAATCAGCCCCAGCATTTT. Its protein is CASSLNRGGNQPQHF. Drawing the rest from reference TRBV7-8 and TRBJ1-5, the complete variable domain is GAGVSQSPRYKVAKRGQDVALRCDPISGHVSLFWYQQALGQGPEFLTYFQNEAQLDKSGLPSDRFFAERPEGSVSTLKIQRTQQEDSAVYLCASSLNRGGNQPQHFGDGTRLSIL.

This clone turned up a few times. The chain is built from TRBV2 and TRBJ2-7; TRBD1 matches at 7 bases. Germline CDR1 is SNHLY and CDR2 is FYNNEI. Germline trimming cut 2 bases from V and 4 bases from J; bases unmatched to any gene: 5. The CDR3 covers 14 residues. CDR3 DNA: TGTGCCAGCAGTGAACAGGGGGAAGGTTACGAGCAGTACTTC. Translating gives CASSEQGEGYEQYF.

The CDR3 nucleotides are TGTGCCAGCAGTTACGAGGGACAGGGTGGACAGACCCAGTACTTC. It codes for CASSYEGQGGQTQYF. J is TRBJ2-5 and V is TRBV6-5, with 9 bases lining up with TRBD1. This CDR3 spans 15 amino acids. V shed 2 bases, J shed 6 bases, and the junction held 7 bases outside the gene matches. The germline gives CDR1 MNHEY, CDR2 SVGAGI.

V is TRBV6-5 and J is TRBJ2-1; the match to TRBD1 covers 9 bases. V dropped 8 bases and J dropped 6; count of bases not matched to a gene: 5. The germline V gene encodes CDR1 MNHEY and CDR2 SVGAGI. The CDR3 totals 13 residues. This CDR3 reads CASWRQGGNEQFF. As DNA, the CDR3 is TGTGCCAGCTGGCGACAGGGGGGCAATGAGCAGTTCTTC.

The J gene is TRBJ2-7, the V gene TRBV16; 13 nucleotides line up with TRBD2. With V trimmed by 7 bases and J by 13 bases, 13 bases remained unmatched. This CDR3 spans 14 amino acids. Germline V gene lookup returns CDR1 KGHSY and CDR2 FQNENV. CDR3 nucleotide sequence: TGTGCCAGCACTCCCTCGGGACTAGCGGGACCATTTTACTTC. Encoded protein: CASTPSGLAGPFYF. The full variable domain, with the rest looked up from reference TRBV16 and TRBJ2-7, is GEEVAQTPKHLVRGEGQKAKLYCAPIKGHSYVFWYQQVLKNEFKFLISFQNENVFDETGMPKERFSAKCLPNSPCSLEIQATKLEDSAVYFCASTPSGLAGPFYFGPGTRLTVT.

This clone was counted only a few times. The chain links TRBV27 to TRBJ1-2; 7 positions match TRBD1. In germline, CDR1 is MNHEY, CDR2 SMNVEV (reference sequence). V lost 5 bases to trimming and J lost 4 bases; unmatched junction nucleotides: 7. The CDR3 is 14 residues long. The CDR3 reads CASSASGQFYGYTF. The DNA of the CDR3 is TGTGCCAGCAGTGCCTCGGGACAGTTCTATGGCTACACCTTC.

The gene calls are TRBV2 and TRBJ1-1; 9 positions agree with TRBD1. There are 14 residues in the CDR3. Looked up from germline, CDR1 is SNHLY and CDR2 is FYNNEI. Trimming took 7 bases from V and 4 from J; bases not matched to a gene: 7. DNA for the CDR3: TGTGCCAGCACTTCGACAGGGGGTGGCACTGAAGCTTTCTTT. It codes for CASTSTGGGTEAFF.

The DNA for the CDR3 is TGCAGCGTCTCTAAATCTAGCGACTCCTACAATGAGCAGTTCTTC. Amino acid sequence: CSVSKSSDSYNEQFF. This chain uses TRBV29-1 with TRBJ2-1; weak D call: TRBD2 (6 bases). Trimming shortened V by 6 bases and J by 0 bases, and 15 bases separated the two germline ends. The germline gives CDR1 SQVTM, CDR2 ANQGSEA. The CDR3 has 15 amino acids.

This clone was recorded at least ten times. This chain uses TRBV29-1 with TRBJ2-3, with a tentative D call TRBD2 (5 bases). This CDR3 is built from 15 residues. V was clipped by 1 base and J by 1 base, with 12 bases between them. Germline CDR1 SQVTM, CDR2 ANQGSEA. As DNA, the CDR3 is TGCAGCGTTGAAGCGAGGAGGCAGGGCACAGATACGCAGTATTTT. This encodes CSVEARRQGTDTQYF.

The V call is TRBV7-8, the J call TRBJ2-3; 8 nucleotides agree with TRBD2. The junction had 15 bases not matched to a gene; V was cut back by 1 base and J by 6 bases. Germline lookup yields CDR1 SGHVS and CDR2 FQNEAQ. The CDR3 loop spans 18 amino acids. The CDR3 is CASSLVGVAGSVIDTQYF. DNA for the CDR3: TGTGCCAGCAGCTTAGTAGGGGTAGCGGGAAGTGTTATCGATACGCAGTATTTT.

In this sample, this clone turned up a few times. The chain couples TRBV27 to TRBJ1-2, with D perhaps TRBD1 (5 bases). V was trimmed by 0 bases and J by 4 bases, leaving 9 bases between them. The CDR3 has 14 amino acids. Germline CDR1 reads MNHEY; CDR2 reads SMNVEV (reference sequence). The CDR3 sequence: CASSLSDSRYGYTF. The CDR3 nucleotides are TGTGCCAGCAGTTTATCAGACAGCCGCTATGGCTACACCTTC.

This clone was observed at least ten times. The rearrangement links TRBV7-9 to TRBJ1-6; 7 bases are shared with TRBD1. The germline CDR1 and CDR2 sequences are SEHNR and FQNEAQ (reference sequence). V was clipped by 1 base and J by 6 bases; unmatched bases: 3. CDR3 length: 15 amino acids. CDR3 amino acids: CASSLGQGVNSPLHF. Here the CDR3 DNA reads TGTGCCAGCAGCTTAGGGCAGGGGGTTAATTCACCCCTCCACTTT.

In this sample, this clone turned up a few times. The chain joins TRBV28 to TRBJ2-7; 9 nucleotides match TRBD1. The germline gives CDR1 MDHEN, CDR2 SYDVKM. The CDR3 spans 14 residues. After removal of 4 bases from V and 4 bases from J, the junction contained 5 bases not matched to a gene. The CDR3 sequence is CASSSGTGWYEQYF. The CDR3 DNA reads as TGTGCCAGCAGTTCCGGGACAGGGTGGTACGAGCAGTACTTC.

This clone was recorded at least ten times. The rearrangement uses TRBV14 and TRBJ2-5, with 7 bases that match TRBD2. From germline, CDR1 is SGHDN and CDR2 FVKESK. The V and J ends lost 6 bases and 3 bases, in that order; junction bases with no gene match: 7. The CDR3 consists of 14 residues. This CDR3 is CASRGGTTKETQYF. The CDR3 region has the DNA TGTGCCAGCAGGGGGGGGACCACCAAAGAGACCCAGTACTTC.

In this sample, this clone turned up a few times. The chain uses TRBV14 and TRBJ2-4; tentatively, D is TRBD1 (5 bases). The V and J ends lost 1 base and 3 bases respectively, with 10 bases between them. From germline, CDR1 is SGHDN and CDR2 FVKESK. The CDR3 runs to 15 residues. The CDR3 reads CASSQARTGKNIQYF. The CDR3 DNA reads TGTGCCAGCAGCCAAGCCCGCACAGGCAAAAACATTCAGTACTTC.

This clone was observed many times. The chain joins TRBV6-6 to TRBJ2-3; 11 bases fit TRBD2. The CDR3 has 15 amino acids. Germline loops: CDR1 MNHNY, CDR2 SVGAGI (reference sequence). The trim removed 5 bases at V and 2 bases at J, leaving 3 bases unmatched. The CDR3 nucleotides read TGTGCCAGCAGTCGGACTAGCGGGTTCACAGATACGCAGTATTTT. As protein: CASSRTSGFTDTQYF.

There are a few counts of this clone. The J gene is TRBJ1-2, the V gene TRBV28, with D uncertain. The V gene's germline CDR1 is MDHEN and CDR2 SYDVKM. Trimming pared 6 bases from V and 5 bases from J, leaving 16 bases between. This CDR3 is built from 14 residues. The CDR3 coding sequence is TGTGCCAGCAGGGCCCCGGGTGGGTCTTATGGCTACACCTTC. Translated, it gives CASRAPGGSYGYTF.

The rearrangement joins TRBV5-1 to TRBJ2-3, with 7 bases fitting TRBD1. The CDR3 spans 14 residues. J was trimmed by 5 bases and V by 3 bases; bases with no gene match: 6. Germline V gene data show CDR1 as SGHRS and CDR2 as YFSETQ. The CDR3 DNA reads TGCGCCAGCAGCTCCGGGACAGAGCTAGATACGCAGTATTTT. It is translated as CASSSGTELDTQYF.

This chain uses TRBV2 with TRBJ2-6, with D possibly being TRBD2 (7 bases). The germline V gene has CDR1 SNHLY and CDR2 FYNNEI. The germline V and J ends were trimmed by 5 bases and 4 bases, with 15 bases remaining between them. The CDR3 spans 16 residues. The CDR3 DNA sequence: TGTGCCAGCAGTCCGAAGGGGGGGTCAGGGGCCAACGTCCTGACTTTC. It encodes CASSPKGGSGANVLTF.

This clone was seen only a few times. The genes are TRBV9 and TRBJ2-2, with 7 bases matching TRBD1. V dropped 4 bases and J dropped 6; count of bases not matched to a gene: 3. The CDR3 contains 13 residues. Germline CDR1 SGDLS, CDR2 YYNGEE. The CDR3 nucleotides are TGTGCCAGCAGCCGGACAGGCCCCGGGGAGCTGTTTTTT. This gives the protein CASSRTGPGELFF.

This clone was recorded a few times. V usage is TRBV7-9 and J usage is TRBJ2-1; TRBD2 aligns across 8 bases. Germline V CDR1 and CDR2: SEHNR, FQNEAQ (reference sequence). With 6 bases clipped from V and 5 bases from J, the junction kept 12 bases outside the gene matches. This CDR3 has 16 residues. Here the CDR3 DNA reads TGTGCCAGCAGTCCCAGGGAGGAGCGGGGGAACAATGAGCAGTTCTTC. Its translation is CASSPREERGNNEQFF.

This clone was counted at least ten times. The rearrangement uses TRBV6-5 and TRBJ2-7; D perhaps matches TRBD2 (6 bases). The germline V gene encodes CDR1 MNHEY and CDR2 SVGAGI. V was clipped by 0 bases and J by 4 bases, with 13 bases between them. The CDR3 runs to 15 residues. The CDR3 DNA sequence: TGTGCCAGCAGTTACTCGGGTGAGCGGGTGTACGAGCAGTACTTC. This encodes CASSYSGERVYEQYF.